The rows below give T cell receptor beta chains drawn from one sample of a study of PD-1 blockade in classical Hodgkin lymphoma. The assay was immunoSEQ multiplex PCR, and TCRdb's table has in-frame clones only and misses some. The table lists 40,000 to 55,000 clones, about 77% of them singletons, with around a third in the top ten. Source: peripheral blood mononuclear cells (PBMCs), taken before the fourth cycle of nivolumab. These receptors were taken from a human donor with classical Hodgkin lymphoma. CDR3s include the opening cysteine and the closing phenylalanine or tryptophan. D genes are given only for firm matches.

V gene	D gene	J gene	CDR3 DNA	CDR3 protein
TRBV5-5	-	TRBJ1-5	TGTGCCAGCAGCTTGGGGCCAGCCCCCAGCAATCAGCCCCAGCATTTT	CASSLGPAPSNQPQHF
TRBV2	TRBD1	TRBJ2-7	TGTGCCAGCAGTGAAAACAGGGGGCCCTACGAGCAGTACTTC	CASSENRGPYEQYF
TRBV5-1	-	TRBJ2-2	TGCGCCAGCAGTCCATGGACAAGGCCGAACACCGGGGAGCTGTTTTTT	CASSPWTRPNTGELFF
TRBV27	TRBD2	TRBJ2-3	TGTGCCAGCAGTCGAAGCGGGGTGGGCACAGATACGCAGTATTTT	CASSRSGVGTDTQYF
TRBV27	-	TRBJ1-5	TGTGCCAGCAGTCCCTTCCAGGCTCAGCCCCAGCATTTT	CASSPFQAQPQHF
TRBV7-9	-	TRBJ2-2	TGTGCCAGCAGCTTGACCACCGGGGAGCTGTTTTTT	CASSLTTGELFF
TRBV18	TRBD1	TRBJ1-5	TGTGCCAGCTCCCGGGACAGCTATAGCAATCAGCCCCAGCATTTT	CASSRDSYSNQPQHF
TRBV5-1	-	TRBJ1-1	TGCGCCAGCAGCGCCGACAGTACTGAAGCTTTCTTT	CASSADSTEAFF
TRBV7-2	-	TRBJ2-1	TGTGCCAGCAACTCTGGCGGACTTCTTTACAATGAGCAGTTCTTC	CASNSGGLLYNEQFF
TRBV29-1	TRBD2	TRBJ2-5	TGCAGCGCCCATTACCTAGCGGAGCAAGAGACCCAGTACTTC	CSAHYLAEQETQYF